Listed below are T cell receptor beta chains from one sample, sequenced in a study of blood T cell repertoires in COVID-19. The assay was immunoSEQ multiplex PCR, and TCRdb's table has in-frame clones only and misses some. The sample has around 180,000 clones, 74% seen once. Sequencing used peripheral blood. All receptors derive from a woman older than 75 with acute or convalescent COVID-19. Both conserved end residues are part of each CDR3. D genes are given only for firm matches. Clone size is shown for a subset of rows, as once, few, many or a class of expanded clone.

.,TRBV19,12,TRBJ2-1,.,CASSIGAYEQFF,TGTGCCAGTAGTATTGGGGCTTATGAGCAGTTCTTC
.,TRBV11-3,13,TRBJ2-1,.,CASSLRSYNEQFF,TGTGCCAGCAGCTTACGGTCCTACAATGAGCAGTTCTTC
.,TRBV5-1,14,TRBJ2-5,.,CASSFGIQGETQYF,TGCGCCAGCAGCTTTGGCATCCAGGGAGAGACCCAGTACTTC
.,TRBV5-6,15,TRBJ2-3,.,CASSFRSPSTDTQYF,TGTGCCAGCAGCTTTCGGTCCCCTAGCACAGATACGCAGTATTTT
.,TRBV4-1,15,TRBJ2-7,.,CASSPARLVSYEQYF,TGCGCCAGCAGCCCTGCCCGACTAGTAAGCTACGAGCAGTACTTC
.,TRBV2,16,TRBJ2-3,.,CASSASPGASTDTQYF,TGTGCCAGCAGTGCCTCCCCCGGTGCTAGCACAGATACGCAGTATTTT
.,TRBV28,12,TRBJ2-7,TRBD1,CASKTGGYEQYF,TGTGCCAGCAAGACAGGGGGCTACGAGCAGTACTTC
.,TRBV18,14,TRBJ1-2,.,CASSPRADPVGYTF,TGTGCCAGCTCACCCAGGGCAGACCCCGTTGGCTACACCTTC
.,TRBV19,12,TRBJ1-5,.,CASSIAVSPQHF,TGTGCCAGTAGTATCGCGGTCTCGCCCCAGCATTTT
.,TRBV19,15,TRBJ1-5,.,CASRPQGPANQPQHF,TGTGCCAGTAGACCACAGGGACCGGCTAATCAGCCCCAGCATTTT
few,TRBV6-5,12,TRBJ1-1,TRBD1,CASTDRGAEAFF,TGTGCCAGCACCGACAGGGGCGCTGAAGCTTTCTTT
.,TRBV28,15,TRBJ2-1,.,CASRPPGGSYSEQFF,TGTGCCAGCAGGCCCCCGGGCGGGTCCTACTCTGAGCAGTTCTTC
.,TRBV11-3,14,TRBJ2-7,TRBD1,CASSLRQGPYEQYF,TGTGCCAGCAGCTTAAGACAGGGCCCCTACGAGCAGTACTTC
.,TRBV6-2/TRBV6-3,13,TRBJ2-7,.,CASSYSGSFEQYF,TGTGCCAGCAGTTACTCGGGGAGTTTCGAGCAGTACTTC
.,TRBV5-1,15,TRBJ1-1,TRBD1,CASSERQGGDTEAFF,TGCGCCAGCAGCGAAAGACAGGGTGGGGACACTGAAGCTTTCTTT
.,TRBV30,14,TRBJ2-1,TRBD2,CAWEPGLAGHEQFF,TGTGCCTGGGAACCGGGACTAGCGGGACATGAGCAGTTCTTC
.,TRBV12-3/TRBV12-4,12,TRBJ2-7,TRBD1,CASSQAGGEQYF,TGTGCCAGCAGTCAGGCAGGGGGCGAGCAGTACTTC
.,TRBV7-2,15,TRBJ1-1,.,CASSLGVFMDTEAFF,TGTGCCAGTTCTCTCGGGGTCTTTATGGACACTGAAGCTTTCTTT
.,TRBV28,13,TRBJ2-3,TRBD1,CASSTSGTDTQYF,TGTGCCAGCAGCACCTCCGGGACAGATACGCAATATTTT
.,TRBV4-1,14,TRBJ2-1,TRBD2,CASSQTPERDQQFF,TGCGCCAGCAGCCAAACACCGGAGCGGGACCAGCAGTTCTTC
few,TRBV4-3,16,TRBJ1-2,TRBD1,CASSLSQDRATAGYTF,TGCGCCAGCAGCCTAAGTCAGGACAGGGCTACCGCTGGCTACACCTTC
.,TRBV7-8,14,TRBJ1-2,.,CASSAEWTDYGYTF,TGTGCCAGCAGCGCTGAATGGACAGACTATGGCTACACCTTC
.,TRBV6-2/TRBV6-3,16,TRBJ2-7,.,CASSYPAGLGGYEQYF,TGTGCCAGCAGTTACCCGGCAGGACTCGGGGGCTACGAGCAGTACTTC
.,TRBV12-3/TRBV12-4,13,TRBJ1-2,.,CASSFGGKGGYTF,TGTGCCAGCAGTTTCGGGGGGAAAGGTGGCTACACCTTC
.,TRBV5-3,22,TRBJ1-5,.,CARSYNKPTGGGSHKPNQPQHF,TGTGCCAGAAGCTATAACAAACCGACAGGTGGCGGCTCCCACAAACCCAATCAGCCCCAGCATTTT
.,TRBV7-3,15,TRBJ2-1,.,CASSDRLGSYNEQFF,TGTGCCAGCAGCGACAGACTAGGTTCCTACAATGAGCAGTTCTTC
.,TRBV4-2,13,TRBJ1-5,.,CASSQDSGQPQHF,TGTGCCAGCAGCCAAGATAGTGGTCAGCCCCAGCATTTT